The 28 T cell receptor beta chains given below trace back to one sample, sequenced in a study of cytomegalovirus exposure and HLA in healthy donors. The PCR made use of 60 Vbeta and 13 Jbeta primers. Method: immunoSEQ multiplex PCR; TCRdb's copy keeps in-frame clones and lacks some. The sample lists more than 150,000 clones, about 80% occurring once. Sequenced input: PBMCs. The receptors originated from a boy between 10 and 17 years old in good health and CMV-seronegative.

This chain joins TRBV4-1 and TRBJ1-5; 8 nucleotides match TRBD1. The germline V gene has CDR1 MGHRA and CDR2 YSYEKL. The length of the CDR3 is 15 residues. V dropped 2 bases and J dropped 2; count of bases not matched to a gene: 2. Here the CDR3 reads CASSQQDRGNQPQHF. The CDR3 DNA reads TGCGCCAGCAGCCAACAGGACAGGGGCAATCAGCCCCAGCATTTT.

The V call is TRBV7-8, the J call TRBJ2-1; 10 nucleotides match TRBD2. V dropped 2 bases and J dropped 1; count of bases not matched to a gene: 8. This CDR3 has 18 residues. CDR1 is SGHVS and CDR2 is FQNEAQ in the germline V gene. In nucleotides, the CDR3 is TGTGCCAGCAGCTTAAGGGTAGCGGGGGGTCTATCCTACAATGAGCAGTTCTTC. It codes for CASSLRVAGGLSYNEQFF.

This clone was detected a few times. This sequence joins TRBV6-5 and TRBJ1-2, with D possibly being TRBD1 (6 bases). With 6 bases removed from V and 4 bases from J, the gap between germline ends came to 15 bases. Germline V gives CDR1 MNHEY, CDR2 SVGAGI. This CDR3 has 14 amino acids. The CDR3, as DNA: TGTGCCAGCAGACAGGACAGACCCTTCTATGGCTACACCTTC. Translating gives CASRQDRPFYGYTF.

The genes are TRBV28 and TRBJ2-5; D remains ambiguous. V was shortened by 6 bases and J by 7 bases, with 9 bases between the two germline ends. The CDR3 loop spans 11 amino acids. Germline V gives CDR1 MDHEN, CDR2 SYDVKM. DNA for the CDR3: TGTGCCAGCAGAGCTACCGCGACCCAGTACTTC. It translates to CASRATATQYF.

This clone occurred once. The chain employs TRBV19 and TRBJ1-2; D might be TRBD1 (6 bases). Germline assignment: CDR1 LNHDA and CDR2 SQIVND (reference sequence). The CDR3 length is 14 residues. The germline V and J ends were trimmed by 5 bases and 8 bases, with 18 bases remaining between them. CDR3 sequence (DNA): TGTGCCAGTAGTTTTACAGGGAGGGTTTACGGCTACACCTTC. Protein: CASSFTGRVYGYTF.

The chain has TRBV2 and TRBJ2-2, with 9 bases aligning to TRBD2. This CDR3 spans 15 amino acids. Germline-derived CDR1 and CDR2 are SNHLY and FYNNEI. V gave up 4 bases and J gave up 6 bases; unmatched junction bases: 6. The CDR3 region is CASSGGLAGPGELFF. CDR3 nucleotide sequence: TGTGCCAGCAGTGGGGGACTAGCAGGCCCCGGGGAGCTGTTTTTT.

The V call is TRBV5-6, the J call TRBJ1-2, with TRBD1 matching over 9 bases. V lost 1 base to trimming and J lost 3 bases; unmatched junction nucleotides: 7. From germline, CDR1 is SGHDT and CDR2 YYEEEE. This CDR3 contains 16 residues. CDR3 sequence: CASSLMGQGPHYGYTF. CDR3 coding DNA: TGTGCCAGCAGCTTGATGGGACAGGGTCCCCACTATGGCTACACCTTC.

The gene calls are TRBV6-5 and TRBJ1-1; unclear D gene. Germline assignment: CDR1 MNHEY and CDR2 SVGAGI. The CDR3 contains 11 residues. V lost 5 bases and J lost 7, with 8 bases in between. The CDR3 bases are TGTGCCAGCAGTCTCGGCGGTGAAGCTTTCTTT. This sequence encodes CASSLGGEAFF.

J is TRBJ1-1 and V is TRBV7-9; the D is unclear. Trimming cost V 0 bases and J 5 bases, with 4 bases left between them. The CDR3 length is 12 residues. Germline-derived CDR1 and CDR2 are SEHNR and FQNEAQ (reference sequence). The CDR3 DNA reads TGTGCCAGCAGCTTAGCCGGGACTGAAGCTTTCTTT. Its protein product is CASSLAGTEAFF.

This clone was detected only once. CDR3 protein: CASRPGTGALNTGELFF. The CDR3 region has the DNA TGTGCCAGCAGGCCCGGGACAGGGGCTTTAAACACCGGGGAGCTGTTTTTT. The rearrangement links TRBV5-4 to TRBJ2-2, with 10 positions matching TRBD1. This CDR3 has 17 amino acids. V lost 5 bases and J lost 2; bases outside the gene matches: 9. Per the germline V gene, CDR1 is SGHNT and CDR2 is YYREEE (reference sequence). Using reference TRBV5-4 and TRBJ2-2 for the parts outside the CDR3, the full variable domain is ETGVTQSPTHLIKTRGQQVTLRCSSQSGHNTVSWYQQALGQGPQFIFQYYREEENGRGNFPPRFSGLQFPNYSSELNVNALELDDSALYLCASRPGTGALNTGELFFGEGSRLTVL.

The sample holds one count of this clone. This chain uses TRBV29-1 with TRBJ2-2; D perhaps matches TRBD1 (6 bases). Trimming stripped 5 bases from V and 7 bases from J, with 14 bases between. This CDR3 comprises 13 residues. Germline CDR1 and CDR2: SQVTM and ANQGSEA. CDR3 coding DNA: TGCAGCGTTCACAGGGCCGCAGGCGGGGAGCTGTTTTTT. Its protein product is CSVHRAAGGELFF.

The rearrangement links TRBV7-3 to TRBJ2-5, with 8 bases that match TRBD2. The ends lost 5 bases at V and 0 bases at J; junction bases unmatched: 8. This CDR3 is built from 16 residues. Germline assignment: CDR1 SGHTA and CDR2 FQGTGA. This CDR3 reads CASSESSGAYQETQYF. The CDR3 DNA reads TGTGCCAGCAGCGAGAGTAGCGGGGCGTACCAAGAGACCCAGTACTTC.

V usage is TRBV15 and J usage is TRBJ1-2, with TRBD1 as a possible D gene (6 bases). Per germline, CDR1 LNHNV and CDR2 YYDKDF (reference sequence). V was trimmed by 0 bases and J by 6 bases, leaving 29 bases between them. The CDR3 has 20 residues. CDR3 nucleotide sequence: TGTGCCACCAGCAGAGAGAATCAGCCGGTTACCGGGACATGGCACGATGGCTACACCTTC. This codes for CATSRENQPVTGTWHDGYTF.

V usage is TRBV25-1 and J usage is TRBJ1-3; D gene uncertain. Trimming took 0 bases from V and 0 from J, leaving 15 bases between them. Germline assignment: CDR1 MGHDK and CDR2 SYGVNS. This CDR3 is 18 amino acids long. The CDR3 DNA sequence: TGTGCCAGCAGTGAATATAGTCGAAGAGCATACTCTGGAAACACCATATATTTT. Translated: CASSEYSRRAYSGNTIYF.

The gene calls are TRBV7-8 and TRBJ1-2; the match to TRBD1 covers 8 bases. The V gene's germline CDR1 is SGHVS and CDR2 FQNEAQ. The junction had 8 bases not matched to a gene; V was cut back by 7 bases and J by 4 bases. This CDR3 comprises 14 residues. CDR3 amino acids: CASTRTGSSYGYTF. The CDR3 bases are TGTGCCAGCACCCGGACAGGGTCCTCCTATGGCTACACCTTC. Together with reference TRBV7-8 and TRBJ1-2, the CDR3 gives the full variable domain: GAGVSQSPRYKVAKRGQDVALRCDPISGHVSLFWYQQALGQGPEFLTYFQNEAQLDKSGLPSDRFFAERPEGSVSTLKIQRTQQEDSAVYLCASTRTGSSYGYTFGSGTRLTVV.

The CDR3 region is CASSSGGETEAFF. The CDR3 DNA is TGTGCCAGCAGCTCTGGGGGCGAAACTGAAGCTTTCTTT. The rearrangement joins TRBV9 to TRBJ1-1, with TRBD1 as a possible D gene (6 bases). Germline lookup yields CDR1 SGDLS and CDR2 YYNGEE. V was clipped by 4 bases and J by 5 bases, with 12 bases between them. The CDR3 is 13 residues long.

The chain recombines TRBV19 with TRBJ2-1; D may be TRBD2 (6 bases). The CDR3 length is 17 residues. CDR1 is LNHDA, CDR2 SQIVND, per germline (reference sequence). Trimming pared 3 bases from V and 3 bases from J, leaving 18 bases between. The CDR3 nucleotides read TGTGCCAGTAGTATTGGTTTGACTAGAGAAATCTACAATGAGCAGTTCTTC. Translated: CASSIGLTREIYNEQFF. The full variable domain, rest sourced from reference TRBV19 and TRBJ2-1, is DGGITQSPKYLFRKEGQNVTLSCEQNLNHDAMYWYRQDPGQGLRLIYYSQIVNDFQKGDIAEGYSVSREKKESFPLTVTSAQKNPTAFYLCASSIGLTREIYNEQFFGPGTRLTVL.

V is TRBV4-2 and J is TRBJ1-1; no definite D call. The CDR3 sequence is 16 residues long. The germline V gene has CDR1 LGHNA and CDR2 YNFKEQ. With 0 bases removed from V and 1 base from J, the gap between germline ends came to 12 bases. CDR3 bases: TGTGCCAGCAGCCAAGATTTGCTGGAGGCGAACACTGAAGCTTTCTTT. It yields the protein CASSQDLLEANTEAFF.

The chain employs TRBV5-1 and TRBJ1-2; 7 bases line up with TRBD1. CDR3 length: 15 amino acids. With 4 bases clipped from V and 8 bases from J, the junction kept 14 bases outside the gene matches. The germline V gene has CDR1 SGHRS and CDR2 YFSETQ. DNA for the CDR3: TGCGCCAGCAGCGCAAACTCCGGGACAGCTGAAGGCTACACCTTC. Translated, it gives CASSANSGTAEGYTF. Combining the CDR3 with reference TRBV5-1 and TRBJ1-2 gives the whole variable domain KAGVTQTPRYLIKTRGQQVTLSCSPISGHRSVSWYQQTPGQGLQFLFEYFSETQRNKGNFPGRFSGRQFSNSRSEMNVSTLELGDSALYLCASSANSGTAEGYTFGSGTRLTVV.

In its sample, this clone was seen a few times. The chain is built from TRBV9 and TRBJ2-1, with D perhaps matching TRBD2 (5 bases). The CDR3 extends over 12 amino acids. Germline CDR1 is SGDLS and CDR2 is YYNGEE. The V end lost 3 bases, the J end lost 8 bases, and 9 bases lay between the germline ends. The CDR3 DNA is TGTGCCAGCAGCGCCGGAGGACATGAGCAGTTCTTC. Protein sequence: CASSAGGHEQFF.

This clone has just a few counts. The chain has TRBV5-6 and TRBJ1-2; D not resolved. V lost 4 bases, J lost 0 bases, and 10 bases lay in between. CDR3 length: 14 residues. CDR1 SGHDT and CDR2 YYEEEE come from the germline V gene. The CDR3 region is CASSIPQSNYGYTF. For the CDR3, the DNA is TGTGCCAGCAGCATTCCACAGTCTAACTATGGCTACACCTTC.

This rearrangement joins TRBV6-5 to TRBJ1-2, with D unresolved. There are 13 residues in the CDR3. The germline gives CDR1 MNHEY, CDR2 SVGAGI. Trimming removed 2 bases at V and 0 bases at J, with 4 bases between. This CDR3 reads CASSYGPNYGYTF. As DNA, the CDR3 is TGTGCCAGCAGTTACGGCCCTAACTATGGCTACACCTTC.

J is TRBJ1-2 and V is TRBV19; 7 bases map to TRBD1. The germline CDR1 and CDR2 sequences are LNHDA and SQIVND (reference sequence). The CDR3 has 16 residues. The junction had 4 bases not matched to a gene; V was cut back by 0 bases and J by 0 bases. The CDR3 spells CASSIDTGAPNYGYTF. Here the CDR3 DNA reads TGTGCCAGTAGTATAGACACAGGGGCTCCTAACTATGGCTACACCTTC.

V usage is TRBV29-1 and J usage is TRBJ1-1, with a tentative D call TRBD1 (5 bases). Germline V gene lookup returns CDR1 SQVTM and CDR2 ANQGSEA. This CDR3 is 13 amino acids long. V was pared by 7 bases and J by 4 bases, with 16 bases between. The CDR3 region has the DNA TGCAGCGCCTTGGGGGGATTAGGCACTGAAGCTTTCTTT. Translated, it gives CSALGGLGTEAFF.

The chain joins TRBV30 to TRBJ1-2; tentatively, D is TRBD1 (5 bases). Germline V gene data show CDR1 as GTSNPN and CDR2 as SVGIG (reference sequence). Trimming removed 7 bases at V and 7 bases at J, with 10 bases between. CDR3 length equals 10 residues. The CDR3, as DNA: TGTGCCTTGCAGGGAGGTGGCTACACCTTC. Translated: CALQGGGYTF.

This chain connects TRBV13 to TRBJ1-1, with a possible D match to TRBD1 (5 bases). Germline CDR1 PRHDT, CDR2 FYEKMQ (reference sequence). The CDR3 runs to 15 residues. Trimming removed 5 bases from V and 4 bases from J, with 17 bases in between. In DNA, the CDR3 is TGTGCCAGCAGCAATGGAGGGCAGGGAGGCACTGAAGCTTTCTTT. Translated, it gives CASSNGGQGGTEAFF. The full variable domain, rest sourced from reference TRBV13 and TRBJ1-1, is AAGVIQSPRHLIKEKRETATLKCYPIPRHDTVYWYQQGPGQDPQFLISFYEKMQSDKGSIPDRFSAQQFSDYHSELNMSSLELGDSALYFCASSNGGQGGTEAFFGQGTRLTVV.

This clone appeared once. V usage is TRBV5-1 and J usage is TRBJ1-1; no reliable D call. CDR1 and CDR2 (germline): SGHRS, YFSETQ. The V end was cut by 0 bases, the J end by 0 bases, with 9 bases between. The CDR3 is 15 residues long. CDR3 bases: TGCGCCAGCAGCTTGGCTCTTACGGTGAACACTGAAGCTTTCTTT. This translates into CASSLALTVNTEAFF.

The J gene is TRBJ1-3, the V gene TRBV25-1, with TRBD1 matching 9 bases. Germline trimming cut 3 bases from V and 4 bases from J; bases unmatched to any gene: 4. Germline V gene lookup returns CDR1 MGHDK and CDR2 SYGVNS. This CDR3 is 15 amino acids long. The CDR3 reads CASSETGGTGNTIYF. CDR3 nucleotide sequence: TGTGCCAGCAGTGAGACAGGGGGTACCGGAAACACCATATATTTT.